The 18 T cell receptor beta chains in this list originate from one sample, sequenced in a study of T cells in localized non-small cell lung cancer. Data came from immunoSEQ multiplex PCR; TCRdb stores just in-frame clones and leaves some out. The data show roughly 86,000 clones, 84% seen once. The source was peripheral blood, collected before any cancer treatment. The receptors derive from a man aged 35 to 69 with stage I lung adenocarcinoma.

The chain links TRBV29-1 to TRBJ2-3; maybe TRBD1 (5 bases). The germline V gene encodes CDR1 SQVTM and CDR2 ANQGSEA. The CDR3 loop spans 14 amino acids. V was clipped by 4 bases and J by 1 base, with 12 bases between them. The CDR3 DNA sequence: TGCAGCGTTGTCAGGGCCGGCCGCACAGATACGCAGTATTTT. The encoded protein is CSVVRAGRTDTQYF.

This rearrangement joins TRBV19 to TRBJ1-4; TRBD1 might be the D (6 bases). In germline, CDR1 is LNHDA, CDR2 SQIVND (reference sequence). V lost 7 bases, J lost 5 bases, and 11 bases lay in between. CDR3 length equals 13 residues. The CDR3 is CASTRGANEKLFF. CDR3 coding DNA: TGTGCCAGTACCCGGGGGGCAAATGAAAAACTGTTTTTT.

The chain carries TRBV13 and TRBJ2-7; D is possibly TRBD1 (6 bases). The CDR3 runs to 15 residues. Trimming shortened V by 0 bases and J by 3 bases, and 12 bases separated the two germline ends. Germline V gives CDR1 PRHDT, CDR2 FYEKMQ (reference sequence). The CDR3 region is CASSLGAGVVYEQYF. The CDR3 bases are TGTGCCAGCAGCTTAGGGGCAGGGGTTGTCTACGAGCAGTACTTC.

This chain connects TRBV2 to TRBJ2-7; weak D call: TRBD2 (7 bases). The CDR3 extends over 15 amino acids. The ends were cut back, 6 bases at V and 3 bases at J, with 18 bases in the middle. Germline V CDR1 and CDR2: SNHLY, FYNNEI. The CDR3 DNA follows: TGTGCCAGCAGCCGAGAGGTGGGGGGGCTCTACGAGCAGTACTTC. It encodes CASSREVGGLYEQYF.

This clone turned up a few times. CDR3 region: CASSLRAGAGYNEQFF. CDR3 coding DNA: TGTGCCAGCAGCCTCAGAGCGGGGGCAGGTTACAATGAGCAGTTCTTC. The rearrangement uses TRBV7-9 and TRBJ2-1; 8 bases fit TRBD2. Germline loops: CDR1 SEHNR, CDR2 FQNEAQ (reference sequence). With V trimmed by 5 bases and J by 4 bases, 10 bases remained unmatched. The CDR3 runs 16 residues.

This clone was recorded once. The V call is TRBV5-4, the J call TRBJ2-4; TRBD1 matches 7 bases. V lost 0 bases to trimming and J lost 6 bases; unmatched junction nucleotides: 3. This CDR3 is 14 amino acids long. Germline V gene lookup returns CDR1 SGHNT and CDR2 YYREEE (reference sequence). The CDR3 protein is CASSLGRGLNIQYF. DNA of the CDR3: TGTGCCAGCAGCTTGGGCAGGGGGTTAAACATTCAGTACTTC.

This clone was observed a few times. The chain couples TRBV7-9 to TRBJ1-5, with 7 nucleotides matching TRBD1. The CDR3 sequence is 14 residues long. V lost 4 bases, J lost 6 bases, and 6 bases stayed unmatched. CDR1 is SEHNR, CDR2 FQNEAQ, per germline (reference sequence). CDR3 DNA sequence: TGTGCCAGCAGCTCCAACGACAGGGTTCAGCCCCAGCATTTT. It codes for CASSSNDRVQPQHF.

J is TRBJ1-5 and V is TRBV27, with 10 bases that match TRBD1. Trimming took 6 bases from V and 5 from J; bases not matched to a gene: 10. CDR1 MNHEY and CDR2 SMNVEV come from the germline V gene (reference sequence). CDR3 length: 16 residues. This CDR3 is CASRSRGQGSDQPQHF. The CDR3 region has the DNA TGTGCCAGCAGGAGCAGGGGACAGGGGTCCGATCAGCCCCAGCATTTT.

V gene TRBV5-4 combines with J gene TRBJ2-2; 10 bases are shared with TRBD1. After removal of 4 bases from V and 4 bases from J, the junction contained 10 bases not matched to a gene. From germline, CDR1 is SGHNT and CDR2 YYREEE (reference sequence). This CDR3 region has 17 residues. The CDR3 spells CASSRQGAREGTGELFF. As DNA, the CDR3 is TGTGCCAGCAGCCGACAGGGGGCGCGAGAGGGCACCGGGGAGCTGTTTTTT.

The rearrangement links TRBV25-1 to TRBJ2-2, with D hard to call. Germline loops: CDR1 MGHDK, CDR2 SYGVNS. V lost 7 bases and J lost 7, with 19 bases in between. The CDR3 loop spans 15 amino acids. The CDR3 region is CASKAGSNFVGELFF. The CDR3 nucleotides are TGTGCCAGCAAGGCCGGCTCCAACTTCGTCGGGGAGCTGTTTTTT. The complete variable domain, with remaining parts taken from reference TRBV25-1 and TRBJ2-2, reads EADIYQTPRYLVIGTGKKITLECSQTMGHDKMYWYQQDPGMELHLIHYSYGVNSTEKGDLSSESTVSRIRTEHFPLTLESARPSHTSQYLCASKAGSNFVGELFFGEGSRLTVL.

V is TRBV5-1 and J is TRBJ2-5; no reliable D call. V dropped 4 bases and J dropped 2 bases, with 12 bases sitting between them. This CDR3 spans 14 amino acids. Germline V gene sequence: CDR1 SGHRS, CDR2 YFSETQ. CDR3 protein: CASSQANSQETQYF. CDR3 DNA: TGCGCCAGCAGCCAGGCGAACTCGCAAGAGACCCAGTACTTC.

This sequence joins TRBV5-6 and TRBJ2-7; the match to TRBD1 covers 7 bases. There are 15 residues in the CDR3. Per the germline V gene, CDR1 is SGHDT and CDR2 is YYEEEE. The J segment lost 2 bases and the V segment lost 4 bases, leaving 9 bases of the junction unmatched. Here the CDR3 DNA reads TGTGCCAGCAGCGACGCCAAGACAGGGACCTACGAGCAGTACTTC. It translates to CASSDAKTGTYEQYF.

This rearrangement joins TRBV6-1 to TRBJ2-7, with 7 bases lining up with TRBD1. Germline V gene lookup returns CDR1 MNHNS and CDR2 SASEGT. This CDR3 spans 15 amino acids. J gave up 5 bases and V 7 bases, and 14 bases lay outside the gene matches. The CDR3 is CASTPKVGGGHEQYF. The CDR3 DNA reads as TGTGCCAGCACCCCAAAGGTAGGGGGCGGACACGAGCAGTACTTC.

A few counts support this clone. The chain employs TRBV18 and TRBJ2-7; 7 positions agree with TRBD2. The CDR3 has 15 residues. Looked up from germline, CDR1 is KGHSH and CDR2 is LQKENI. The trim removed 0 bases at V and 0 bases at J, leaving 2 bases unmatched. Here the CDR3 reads CASSPPGGSSYEQYF. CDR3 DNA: TGTGCCAGCTCACCACCGGGCGGGAGCTCCTACGAGCAGTACTTC.

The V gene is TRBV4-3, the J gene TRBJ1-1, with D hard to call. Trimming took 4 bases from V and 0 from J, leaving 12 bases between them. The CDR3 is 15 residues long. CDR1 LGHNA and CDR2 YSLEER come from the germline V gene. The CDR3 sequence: CASSLNAGVNTEAFF. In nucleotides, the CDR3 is TGCGCCAGCAGCCTCAATGCGGGCGTGAACACTGAAGCTTTCTTT.

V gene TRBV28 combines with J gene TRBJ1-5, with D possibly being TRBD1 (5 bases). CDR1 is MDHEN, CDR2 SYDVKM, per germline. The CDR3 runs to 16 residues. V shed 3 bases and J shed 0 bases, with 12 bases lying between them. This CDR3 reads CASSFSGYFSNQPQHF. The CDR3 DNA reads TGTGCCAGCAGTTTTTCAGGGTACTTTAGCAATCAGCCCCAGCATTTT.

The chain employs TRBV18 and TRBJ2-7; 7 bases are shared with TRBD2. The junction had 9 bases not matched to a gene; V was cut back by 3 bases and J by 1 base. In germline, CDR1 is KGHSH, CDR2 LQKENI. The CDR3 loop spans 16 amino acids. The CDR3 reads CASSPIGGTVSYEQYF. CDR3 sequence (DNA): TGTGCCAGCTCACCTATCGGGGGGACGGTTTCCTACGAGCAGTACTTC.

The chain's CDR3 is CASSIDTGYGYTF. The CDR3 nucleotides read TGTGCCAGTAGTATAGACACAGGGTATGGCTACACCTTC. V usage is TRBV19 and J usage is TRBJ1-2, with D possibly being TRBD1 (6 bases). CDR1 and CDR2 (germline): LNHDA, SQIVND (reference sequence). The CDR3 runs 13 residues. Trimming shortened V by 0 bases and J by 5 bases, and 7 bases separated the two germline ends.